The next 23 T cell receptor beta chains were all read from a single sample in a study of early T cells in non-severe SARS-CoV-2 infection (TCRdb year 2021). The library relied on 5' RACE. Sequencing was performed on a NextSeq 500. The public reads were reanalyzed by TCRdb: fastp trimming at Q25, MiXCR alignment, in-frame beta chains only. Each CDR3 protein appears once, grouped with its most common genes and DNA. This sample lists 75,000 to 90,000 distinct CDR3 sequences; about 10% were detected once. The top ten hold roughly 8% of the sample. Sequenced material: whole blood, taken at baseline. The receptor source for this set is an adult who was a healthcare worker with PCR-confirmed SARS-CoV-2 infection or an uninfected control (not recorded which).

This clonotype appeared a few times. In nucleotides, the CDR3 is TGCGCCAGCAGCTTGTCGGAGAAGCGGGAGAGCGAGCAGTACTTC. Translation gives CASSLSEKRESEQYF. The J gene is TRBJ2-7, the V gene TRBV5-1, with 8 bases that match TRBD2. Germline CDR1 reads SGHRS; CDR2 reads YFSETQ. CDR3 size: 15 residues. Germline trimming cut 1 base from V and 6 bases from J; bases unmatched to any gene: 9.

In DNA, the CDR3 is TGTGCCACCAGTGATTTAGCGAGCTCCTACAATGAGCAGTTCTTC. Protein product: CATSDLASSYNEQFF. This chain uses TRBV24-1 with TRBJ2-1; no firm D call. V lost 1 base and J lost 0, with 6 bases in between. The CDR3 covers 15 residues. Germline CDR1 reads KGHDR; CDR2 reads SFDVKD.

This clonotype came up many times. J is TRBJ1-1 and V is TRBV5-1, with D unclear. Germline values: CDR1 SGHRS, CDR2 YFSETQ. The ends were cut back, 0 bases at V and 0 bases at J, with 6 bases in the middle. The CDR3 sequence is 14 residues long. The CDR3 coding sequence is TGCGCCAGCAGCTTGGACGGGTTGAACACTGAAGCTTTCTTT. It translates to CASSLDGLNTEAFF. The full variable domain, rest sourced from reference TRBV5-1 and TRBJ1-1, is KAGVTQTPRYLIKTRGQQVTLSCSPISGHRSVSWYQQTPGQGLQFLFEYFSETQRNKGNFPGRFSGRQFSNSRSEMNVSTLELGDSALYLCASSLDGLNTEAFFGQGTRLTVV.

In DNA, the CDR3 is TGTGCCAGCAGCTACGGCGGGAGGGGATCCTACGAGCAGTACTTC. Protein: CASSYGGRGSYEQYF. J is TRBJ2-7 and V is TRBV7-2; 9 nucleotides match TRBD2. The CDR3 has 15 residues. V gave up 4 bases and J gave up 1 base; unmatched junction bases: 5. Per germline, CDR1 SGHTA and CDR2 FQGNSA.

The sample holds a few counts of this clonotype. The genes are TRBV9 and TRBJ2-1; the match to TRBD2 covers 9 bases. This CDR3 region has 15 residues. With V trimmed by 0 bases and J by 4 bases, 2 bases remained unmatched. Germline lookup yields CDR1 SGDLS and CDR2 YYNGEE. CDR3 loop: CASSVGLAAYNEQFF. The DNA for the CDR3 is TGTGCCAGCAGCGTAGGACTAGCGGCTTACAATGAGCAGTTCTTC.

This clonotype showed up just a few times. This rearrangement joins TRBV20-1 to TRBJ2-3; TRBD2 aligns across 10 bases. The CDR3 length is 16 residues. V was clipped by 4 bases and J by 1 base; unmatched bases: 8. Germline values: CDR1 DFQATT, CDR2 SNEGSKA (reference sequence). The CDR3 DNA reads TGCAGTGCTACTAGCGGGAGTTCCCGCCGCACAGATACGCAGTATTTT. Residues: CSATSGSSRRTDTQYF.

There are many counts of this clonotype. DNA of the CDR3: TGTGCCACCAGTGATTTGCACGGCCTTGGGGGCGAAGCCGGGGAGCTGTTTTTT. This encodes CATSDLHGLGGEAGELFF. The V call is TRBV24-1, the J call TRBJ2-2, with a possible D match to TRBD1 (6 bases). CDR3 size: 18 residues. V lost 0 bases, J lost 6 bases, and 19 bases lay in between. In germline, CDR1 is KGHDR, CDR2 SFDVKD.

The chain links TRBV7-2 to TRBJ2-2; 8 bases are a match to TRBD1. This CDR3 contains 15 residues. Germline-derived CDR1 and CDR2 are SGHTA and FQGNSA. V was clipped by 5 bases and J by 6 bases; unmatched bases: 8. The CDR3 reads CASSRTGKDSGELFF. DNA for the CDR3: TGTGCCAGCAGCCGGACAGGGAAGGATTCCGGGGAGCTGTTTTTT.

This chain connects TRBV6-6 to TRBJ1-6, with D perhaps matching TRBD1 (5 bases). The CDR3 contains 14 residues. The germline V and J ends were trimmed by 6 bases and 13 bases, with 19 bases remaining between them. The germline gives CDR1 MNHNY, CDR2 SVGAGI (reference sequence). The CDR3 bases are TGTGCCAGCAGGAGGGACGGTATAATTCACCCCCTCCACTTT. It specifies CASRRDGIIHPLHF.

The chain recombines TRBV27 with TRBJ2-3; 9 bases line up with TRBD2. This CDR3 has 16 residues. The germline gives CDR1 MNHEY, CDR2 SMNVEV (reference sequence). Trimming took 6 bases from V and 4 from J; bases not matched to a gene: 11. The CDR3: CASRILAGVNSDTQYF. The DNA of the CDR3 is TGTGCCAGCAGGATCTTAGCGGGAGTGAACTCAGATACGCAGTATTTT.

This clonotype showed up just a few times. The V gene is TRBV10-3, the J gene TRBJ1-6; D gene ambiguous. The germline V and J ends were trimmed by 5 bases and 7 bases, with 6 bases remaining between them. This CDR3 has 12 amino acids. The germline CDR1 and CDR2 sequences are ENHRY and SYGVKD. The CDR3 nucleotides are TGTGCCATCAGTAAACAGAATTCACCCCTCCACTTT. This translates into CAISKQNSPLHF.

This chain connects TRBV4-1 to TRBJ1-6; D possibly corresponds to TRBD1 (5 bases). V lost 4 bases and J 10 bases, leaving 20 bases between the germline ends. The CDR3 totals 16 residues. Germline V CDR1 and CDR2: MGHRA, YSYEKL. The CDR3: CASSRDVGRGESPLHF. The CDR3, as DNA: TGCGCCAGCAGCCGAGATGTGGGGCGGGGGGAATCACCCCTCCACTTT.

This clonotype has at least ten counts. The J gene is TRBJ2-5, the V gene TRBV25-1; a weak D match, TRBD1 (6 bases). Germline V gives CDR1 MGHDK, CDR2 SYGVNS. V was clipped by 0 bases and J by 0 bases, with 8 bases between them. The CDR3 is 15 residues long. The CDR3, as DNA: TGTGCCAGCAGTGAATATACAGGGAACCAAGAGACCCAGTACTTC. It encodes CASSEYTGNQETQYF.

A few counts support this clonotype. The chain carries TRBV10-3 and TRBJ2-5; unclear D gene. The germline V gene encodes CDR1 ENHRY and CDR2 SYGVKD. CDR3 size: 12 residues. V lost 10 bases, J lost 2 bases, and 11 bases lay in between. In DNA, the CDR3 is TGTGCCACTCGAGGTAATCAAGAGACCCAGTACTTC. It codes for CATRGNQETQYF.

This clonotype was seen many times. The chain employs TRBV3-1 and TRBJ2-3; D might be TRBD2 (5 bases). Deletions cut 1 base from V and 6 bases from J, with 20 bases between. The CDR3 length is 17 residues. Germline CDR1 LGHDT, CDR2 YNNKEL (reference sequence). CDR3 sequence: CASSQVGGRGRSDTQYF. In DNA form, the CDR3 reads TGTGCCAGCAGCCAAGTGGGTGGGAGAGGGAGATCGGATACGCAGTATTTT.

This clonotype was counted between two and nine times. The rearrangement links TRBV7-9 to TRBJ2-7; 7 bases are shared with TRBD2. The V and J ends lost 1 base and 2 bases, in that order; junction bases with no gene match: 2. This CDR3 spans 14 amino acids. Per the germline V gene, CDR1 is SEHNR and CDR2 is FQNEAQ (reference sequence). CDR3: CASSLGAGPYEQYF. DNA for the CDR3: TGTGCCAGCAGCTTAGGAGCGGGACCCTACGAGCAGTACTTC.

This clonotype was observed many times. Here the CDR3 reads CATSPGHAGELFF. The CDR3 coding sequence is TGTGCCACCAGCCCGGGACACGCCGGGGAGCTGTTTTTT. The chain links TRBV24-1 to TRBJ2-2, with a tentative D call TRBD1 (6 bases). V was cut by 7 bases and J by 6 bases, with 11 bases left in between. The CDR3 runs to 13 residues. Germline CDR1 KGHDR, CDR2 SFDVKD.

The rearrangement uses TRBV2 and TRBJ2-2; a possible D gene is TRBD2 (5 bases). CDR1 and CDR2 from the germline V gene are SNHLY and FYNNEI. CDR3 length: 15 residues. V was trimmed by 1 base and J by 6 bases, leaving 12 bases between them. The CDR3 spells CASSEGLLGSGELFF. CDR3 nucleotide sequence: TGTGCCAGCAGTGAAGGGTTACTAGGCTCCGGGGAGCTGTTTTTT. The entire variable domain, with the rest obtained from reference TRBV2 and TRBJ2-2, is as follows: EPEVTQTPSHQVTQMGQEVILRCVPISNHLYFYWYRQILGQKVEFLVSFYNNEISEKSEIFDDQFSVERPDGSNFTLKIRSTKLEDSAMYFCASSEGLLGSGELFFGEGSRLTVL.

This clonotype was seen a handful of times. The V gene is TRBV18, the J gene TRBJ1-5, with no clear D. The V and J ends lost 5 bases and 5 bases respectively, with 13 bases between them. The germline V gene has CDR1 KGHSH and CDR2 LQKENI. CDR3 size: 14 residues. As DNA, the CDR3 is TGTGCCAGCTCAGATGCGTCCTTCTATCAGCCCCAGCATTTT. This sequence encodes CASSDASFYQPQHF.

The chain recombines TRBV9 with TRBJ2-3, with D unclear. V was trimmed by 0 bases and J by 6 bases, leaving 11 bases between them. CDR1 SGDLS and CDR2 YYNGEE come from the germline V gene. CDR3 size: 14 residues. The CDR3 sequence is CASSVGTGLDTQYF. The CDR3 nucleotides read TGTGCCAGCAGCGTAGGGACCGGTTTGGATACGCAGTATTTT.

V gene TRBV5-4 combines with J gene TRBJ2-2; 8 positions agree with TRBD2. The CDR3 runs 14 residues. Per the germline V gene, CDR1 is SGHNT and CDR2 is YYREEE (reference sequence). The J segment lost 4 bases and the V segment lost 5 bases, leaving 4 bases of the junction unmatched. CDR3 bases: TGTGCCAGCAGGGAAGCGGGAGTCACCGGGGAGCTGTTTTTT. Its translation: CASREAGVTGELFF. Filled out from reference TRBV5-4 and TRBJ2-2, the complete variable domain reads ETGVTQSPTHLIKTRGQQVTLRCSSQSGHNTVSWYQQALGQGPQFIFQYYREEENGRGNFPPRFSGLQFPNYSSELNVNALELDDSALYLCASREAGVTGELFFGEGSRLTVL.

This clonotype appeared many times. V gene TRBV28 combines with J gene TRBJ1-2; TRBD1 agrees at 9 bases. J was trimmed by 4 bases and V by 0 bases; bases with no gene match: 3. The V gene's germline CDR1 is MDHEN and CDR2 SYDVKM. The CDR3 is made up of 15 amino acids. For the CDR3, the DNA is TGTGCCAGCAGTTTATGGACAGGGGGTCCCTATGGCTACACCTTC. Its translation is CASSLWTGGPYGYTF.

V and J are TRBV3-1 and TRBJ2-3, with D unclear. The CDR3 has 11 residues. The germline gives CDR1 LGHDT, CDR2 YNNKEL (reference sequence). V was cut by 3 bases and J by 5 bases, with 3 bases left in between. The CDR3 sequence is CASSQLDTQYF. The DNA for the CDR3 is TGTGCCAGCAGCCAGTTAGATACGCAGTATTTT.